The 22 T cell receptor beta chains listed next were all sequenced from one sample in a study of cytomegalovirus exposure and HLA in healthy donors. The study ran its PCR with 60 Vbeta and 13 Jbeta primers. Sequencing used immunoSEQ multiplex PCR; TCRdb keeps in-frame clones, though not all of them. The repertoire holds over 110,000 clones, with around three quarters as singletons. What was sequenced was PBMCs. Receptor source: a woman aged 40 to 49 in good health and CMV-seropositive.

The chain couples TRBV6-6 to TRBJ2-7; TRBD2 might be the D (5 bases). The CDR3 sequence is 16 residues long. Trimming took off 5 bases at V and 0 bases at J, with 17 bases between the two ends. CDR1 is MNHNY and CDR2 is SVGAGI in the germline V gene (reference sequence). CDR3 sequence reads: CASSTTGGLSSYEQYF. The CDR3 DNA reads TGTGCCAGCAGTACTACCGGCGGGCTTAGCTCCTACGAGCAGTACTTC.

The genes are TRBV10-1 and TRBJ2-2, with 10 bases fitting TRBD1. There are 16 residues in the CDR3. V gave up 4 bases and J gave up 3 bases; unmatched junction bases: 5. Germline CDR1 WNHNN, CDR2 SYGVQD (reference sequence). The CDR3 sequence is CASSAGTGADTGELFF. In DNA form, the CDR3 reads TGCGCCAGCAGTGCCGGGACAGGGGCCGACACCGGGGAGCTGTTTTTT.

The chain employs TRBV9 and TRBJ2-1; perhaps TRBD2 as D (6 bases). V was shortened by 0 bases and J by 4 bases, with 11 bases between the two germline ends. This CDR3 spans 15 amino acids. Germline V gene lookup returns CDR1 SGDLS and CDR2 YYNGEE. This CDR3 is CASSVDPSGYNEQFF. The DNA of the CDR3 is TGTGCCAGCAGCGTAGATCCCAGCGGGTACAATGAGCAGTTCTTC.

Written as DNA, the CDR3 is TGCGCCAGCAGCTTGGCCGGGATTCACACCGGGGAGCTGTTTTTT. The encoded protein is CASSLAGIHTGELFF. The chain carries TRBV5-1 and TRBJ2-2, with D maybe TRBD2 (5 bases). Trimming shortened V by 0 bases and J by 3 bases, and 9 bases separated the two germline ends. There are 15 residues in the CDR3. Per the germline V gene, CDR1 is SGHRS and CDR2 is YFSETQ. The complete variable domain, with remaining parts taken from reference TRBV5-1 and TRBJ2-2, reads KAGVTQTPRYLIKTRGQQVTLSCSPISGHRSVSWYQQTPGQGLQFLFEYFSETQRNKGNFPGRFSGRQFSNSRSEMNVSTLELGDSALYLCASSLAGIHTGELFFGEGSRLTVL.

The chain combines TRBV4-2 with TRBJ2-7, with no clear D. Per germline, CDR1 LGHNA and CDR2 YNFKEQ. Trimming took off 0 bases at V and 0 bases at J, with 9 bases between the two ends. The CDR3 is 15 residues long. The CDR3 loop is CASSQDVGGSYEQYF. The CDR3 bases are TGTGCCAGCAGCCAAGATGTTGGCGGCTCCTACGAGCAGTACTTC.

CDR3 sequence (DNA): TGTGCCAGCAGACGGTCGGGACAGGGGTCAGATACGCAGTATTTT. This encodes CASRRSGQGSDTQYF. The chain is built from TRBV6-6 and TRBJ2-3, with 10 bases aligning to TRBD1. After removal of 6 bases from V and 4 bases from J, the junction contained 7 bases not matched to a gene. The CDR3 loop spans 15 amino acids. Germline values: CDR1 MNHNY, CDR2 SVGAGI (reference sequence).

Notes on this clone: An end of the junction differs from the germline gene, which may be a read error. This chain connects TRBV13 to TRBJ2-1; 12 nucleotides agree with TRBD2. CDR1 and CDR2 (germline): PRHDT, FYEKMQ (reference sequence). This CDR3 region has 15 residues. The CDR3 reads CASSVGLAGRNEQFF. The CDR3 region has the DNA TGTGCCAGCAGCGTAGGACTAGCGGGAAGGAATGAGCAGTTCTTC.

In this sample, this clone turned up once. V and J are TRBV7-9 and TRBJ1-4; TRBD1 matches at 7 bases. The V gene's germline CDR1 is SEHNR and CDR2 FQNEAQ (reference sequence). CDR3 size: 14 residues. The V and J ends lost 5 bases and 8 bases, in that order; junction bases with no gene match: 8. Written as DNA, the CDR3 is TGTGCCAGCAGCCCAACAGGGGTAGGCGAAAAACTGTTTTTT. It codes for CASSPTGVGEKLFF.

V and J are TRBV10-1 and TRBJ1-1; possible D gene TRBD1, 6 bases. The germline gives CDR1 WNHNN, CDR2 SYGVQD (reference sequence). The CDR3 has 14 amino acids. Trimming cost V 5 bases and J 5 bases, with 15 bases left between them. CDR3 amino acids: CASSTLRGGTEAFF. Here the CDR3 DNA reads TGCGCCAGCAGTACTCTAAGGGGGGGGACTGAAGCTTTCTTT.

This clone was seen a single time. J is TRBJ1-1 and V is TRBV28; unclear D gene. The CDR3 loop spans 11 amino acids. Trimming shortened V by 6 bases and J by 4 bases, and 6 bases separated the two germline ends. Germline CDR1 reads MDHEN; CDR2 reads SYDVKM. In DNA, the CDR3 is TGTGCCAGCAGCGGGATCACTGAAGCTTTCTTT. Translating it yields CASSGITEAFF.

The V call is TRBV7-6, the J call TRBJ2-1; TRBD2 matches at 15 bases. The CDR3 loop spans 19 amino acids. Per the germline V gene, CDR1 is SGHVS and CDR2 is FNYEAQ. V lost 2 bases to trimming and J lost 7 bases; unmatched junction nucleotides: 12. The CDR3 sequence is CASSLSRTSGRASANEQFF. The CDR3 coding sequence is TGTGCCAGCAGCTTAAGTAGGACTAGCGGGAGGGCCTCAGCGAATGAGCAGTTCTTC.

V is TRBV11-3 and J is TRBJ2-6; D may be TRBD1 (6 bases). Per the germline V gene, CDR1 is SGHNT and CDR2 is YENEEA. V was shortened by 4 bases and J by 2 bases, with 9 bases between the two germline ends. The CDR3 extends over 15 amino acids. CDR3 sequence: CASSSTGTGANVLTF. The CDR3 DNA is TGTGCCAGCAGCTCAACAGGGACTGGGGCCAACGTCCTGACTTTC.

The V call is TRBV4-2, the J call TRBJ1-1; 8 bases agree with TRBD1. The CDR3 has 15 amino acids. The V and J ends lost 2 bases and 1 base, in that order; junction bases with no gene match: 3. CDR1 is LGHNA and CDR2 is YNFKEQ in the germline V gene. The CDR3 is CASSQFGQGNTEAFF. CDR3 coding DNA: TGTGCCAGCAGCCAATTTGGACAGGGGAACACTGAAGCTTTCTTT.

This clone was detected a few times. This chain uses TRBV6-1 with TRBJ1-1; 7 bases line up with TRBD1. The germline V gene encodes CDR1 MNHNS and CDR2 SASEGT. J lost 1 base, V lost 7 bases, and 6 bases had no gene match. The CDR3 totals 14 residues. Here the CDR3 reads CASNFGTANTEAFF. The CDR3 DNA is TGTGCCAGCAATTTTGGGACAGCGAACACTGAAGCTTTCTTT.

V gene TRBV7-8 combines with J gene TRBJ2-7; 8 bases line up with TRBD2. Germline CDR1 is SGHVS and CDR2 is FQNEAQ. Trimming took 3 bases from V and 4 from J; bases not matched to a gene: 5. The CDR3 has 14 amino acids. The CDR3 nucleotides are TGTGCCAGCAGCTTGGGGACTAGAATGTACGAGCAGTACTTC. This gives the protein CASSLGTRMYEQYF.

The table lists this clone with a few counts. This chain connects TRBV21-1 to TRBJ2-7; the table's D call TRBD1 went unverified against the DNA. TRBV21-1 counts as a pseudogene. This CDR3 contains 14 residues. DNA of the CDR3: TGTGCCAGCAGCCCCCCAGGGTATGTAGACGAGCAGTACTTC. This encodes CASSPPGYVDEQYF.

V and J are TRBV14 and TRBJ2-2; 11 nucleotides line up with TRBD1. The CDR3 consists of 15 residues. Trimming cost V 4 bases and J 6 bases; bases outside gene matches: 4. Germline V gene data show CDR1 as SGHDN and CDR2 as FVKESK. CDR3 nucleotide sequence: TGTGCCAGCAGCCGCGGACAGGGGGCCGCCGGGGAGCTGTTTTTT. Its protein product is CASSRGQGAAGELFF.

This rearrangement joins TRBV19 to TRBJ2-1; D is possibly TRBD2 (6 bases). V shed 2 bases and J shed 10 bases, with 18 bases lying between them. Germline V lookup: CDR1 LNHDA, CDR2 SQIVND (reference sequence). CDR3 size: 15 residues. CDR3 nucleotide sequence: TGTGCCAGTAGTATACCCGGGAGCGAGGAAAGGGAGCAGTTCTTC. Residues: CASSIPGSEEREQFF.

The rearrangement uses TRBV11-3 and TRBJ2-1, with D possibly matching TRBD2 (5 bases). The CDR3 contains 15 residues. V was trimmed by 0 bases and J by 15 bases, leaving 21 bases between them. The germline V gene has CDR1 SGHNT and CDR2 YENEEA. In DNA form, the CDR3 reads TGTGCCAGCAGCTTAGAAAGGGCTAGTGGGGAGAAGGTGTTCTTC. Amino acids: CASSLERASGEKVFF.

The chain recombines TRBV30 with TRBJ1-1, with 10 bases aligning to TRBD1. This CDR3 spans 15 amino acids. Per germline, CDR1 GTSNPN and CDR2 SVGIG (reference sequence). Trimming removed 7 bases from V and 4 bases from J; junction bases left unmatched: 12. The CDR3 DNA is TGTGCCTTCTCCGGGACAGGGGCCTCGGGCACTGAAGCTTTCTTT. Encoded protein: CAFSGTGASGTEAFF.

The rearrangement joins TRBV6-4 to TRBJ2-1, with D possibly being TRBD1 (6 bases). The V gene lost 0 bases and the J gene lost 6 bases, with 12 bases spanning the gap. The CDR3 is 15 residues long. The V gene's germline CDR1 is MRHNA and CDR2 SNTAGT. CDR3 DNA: TGTGCCAGCAGTGACTCGAGAGGGGACATCAATGAGCAGTTCTTC. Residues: CASSDSRGDINEQFF.

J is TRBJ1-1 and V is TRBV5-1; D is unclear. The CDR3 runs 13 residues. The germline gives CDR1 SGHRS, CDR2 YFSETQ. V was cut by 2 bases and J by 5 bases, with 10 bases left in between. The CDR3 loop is CASSFGTDTEAFF. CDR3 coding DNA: TGCGCCAGCAGCTTCGGAACAGATACTGAAGCTTTCTTT. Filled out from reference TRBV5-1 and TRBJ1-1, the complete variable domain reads KAGVTQTPRYLIKTRGQQVTLSCSPISGHRSVSWYQQTPGQGLQFLFEYFSETQRNKGNFPGRFSGRQFSNSRSEMNVSTLELGDSALYLCASSFGTDTEAFFGQGTRLTVV.